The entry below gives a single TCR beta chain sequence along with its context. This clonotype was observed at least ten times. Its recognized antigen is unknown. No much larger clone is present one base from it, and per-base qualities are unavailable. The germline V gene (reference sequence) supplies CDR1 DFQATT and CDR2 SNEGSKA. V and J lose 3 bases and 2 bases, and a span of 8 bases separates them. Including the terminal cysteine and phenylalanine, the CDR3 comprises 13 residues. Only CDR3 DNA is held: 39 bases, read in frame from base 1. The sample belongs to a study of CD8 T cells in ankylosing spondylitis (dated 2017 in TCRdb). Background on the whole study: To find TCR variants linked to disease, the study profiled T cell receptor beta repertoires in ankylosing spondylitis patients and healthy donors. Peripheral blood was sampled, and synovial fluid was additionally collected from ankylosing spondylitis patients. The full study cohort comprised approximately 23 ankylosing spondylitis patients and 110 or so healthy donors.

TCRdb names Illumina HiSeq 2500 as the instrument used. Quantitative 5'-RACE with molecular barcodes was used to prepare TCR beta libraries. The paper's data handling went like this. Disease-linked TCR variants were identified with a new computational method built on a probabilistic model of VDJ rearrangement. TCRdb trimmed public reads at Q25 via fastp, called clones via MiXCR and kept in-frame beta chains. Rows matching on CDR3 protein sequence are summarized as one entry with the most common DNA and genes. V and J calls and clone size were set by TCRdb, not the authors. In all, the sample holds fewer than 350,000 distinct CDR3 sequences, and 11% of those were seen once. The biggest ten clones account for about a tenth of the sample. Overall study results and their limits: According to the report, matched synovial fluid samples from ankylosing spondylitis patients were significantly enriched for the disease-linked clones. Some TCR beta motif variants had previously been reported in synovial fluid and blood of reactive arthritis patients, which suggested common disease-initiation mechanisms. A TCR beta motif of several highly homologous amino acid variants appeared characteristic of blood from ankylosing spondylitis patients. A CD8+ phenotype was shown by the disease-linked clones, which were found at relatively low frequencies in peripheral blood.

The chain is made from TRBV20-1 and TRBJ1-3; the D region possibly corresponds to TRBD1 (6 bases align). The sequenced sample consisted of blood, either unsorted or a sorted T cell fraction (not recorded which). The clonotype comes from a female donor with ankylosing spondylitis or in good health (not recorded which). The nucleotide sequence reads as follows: TGCAGTGCTAGCCAGGGGACTGGAAACACCATATATTTT. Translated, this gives CSASQGTGNTIYF.